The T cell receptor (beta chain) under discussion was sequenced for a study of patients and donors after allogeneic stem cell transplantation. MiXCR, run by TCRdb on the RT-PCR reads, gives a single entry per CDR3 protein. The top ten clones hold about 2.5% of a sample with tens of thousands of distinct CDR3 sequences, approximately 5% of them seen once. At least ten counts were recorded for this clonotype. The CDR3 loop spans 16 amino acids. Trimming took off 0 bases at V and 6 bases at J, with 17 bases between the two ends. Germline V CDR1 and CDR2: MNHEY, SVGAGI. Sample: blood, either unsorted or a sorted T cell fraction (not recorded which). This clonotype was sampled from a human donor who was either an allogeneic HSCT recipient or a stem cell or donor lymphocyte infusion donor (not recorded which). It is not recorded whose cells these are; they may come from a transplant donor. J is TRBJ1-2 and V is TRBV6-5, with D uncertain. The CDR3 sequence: CASSYSKPGRGNGYTF. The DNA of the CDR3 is TGTGCCAGCAGTTACTCGAAACCAGGCCGAGGCAATGGCTACACCTTC.